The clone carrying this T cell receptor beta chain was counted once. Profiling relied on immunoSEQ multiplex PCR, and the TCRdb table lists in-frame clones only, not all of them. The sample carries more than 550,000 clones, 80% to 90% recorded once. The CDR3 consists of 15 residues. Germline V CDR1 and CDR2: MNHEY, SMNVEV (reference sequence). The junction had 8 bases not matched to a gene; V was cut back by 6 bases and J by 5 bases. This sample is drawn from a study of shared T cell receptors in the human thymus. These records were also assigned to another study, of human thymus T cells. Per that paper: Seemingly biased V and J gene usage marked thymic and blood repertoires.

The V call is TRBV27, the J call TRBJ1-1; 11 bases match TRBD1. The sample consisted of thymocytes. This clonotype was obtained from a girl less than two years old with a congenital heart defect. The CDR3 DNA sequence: TGTGCCAGCAGGGAAGGACAGGGGGCGCGGACTGAAGCTTTCTTT. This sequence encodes CASREGQGARTEAFF.